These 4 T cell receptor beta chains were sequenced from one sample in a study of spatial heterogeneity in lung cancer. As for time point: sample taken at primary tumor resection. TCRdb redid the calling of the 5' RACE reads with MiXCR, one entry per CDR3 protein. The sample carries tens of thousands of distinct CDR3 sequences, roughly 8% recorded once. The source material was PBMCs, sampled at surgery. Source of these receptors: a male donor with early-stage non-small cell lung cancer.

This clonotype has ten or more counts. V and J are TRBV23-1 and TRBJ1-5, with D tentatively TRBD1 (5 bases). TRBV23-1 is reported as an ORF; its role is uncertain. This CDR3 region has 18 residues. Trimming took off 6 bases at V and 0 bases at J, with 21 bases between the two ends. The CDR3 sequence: CASSPPLRQLYSNQPQHF. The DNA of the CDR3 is TGCGCCAGCAGCCCCCCTCTTCGACAGCTGTATAGCAATCAGCCCCAGCATTTT.

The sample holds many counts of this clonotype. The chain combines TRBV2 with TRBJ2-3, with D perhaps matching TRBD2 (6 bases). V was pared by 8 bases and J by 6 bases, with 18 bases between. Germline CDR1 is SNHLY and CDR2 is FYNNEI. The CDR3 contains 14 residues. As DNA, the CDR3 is TGTGCCAGCGGACCGGGACTCCGTTGGGATACGCAGTATTTT. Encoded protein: CASGPGLRWDTQYF.

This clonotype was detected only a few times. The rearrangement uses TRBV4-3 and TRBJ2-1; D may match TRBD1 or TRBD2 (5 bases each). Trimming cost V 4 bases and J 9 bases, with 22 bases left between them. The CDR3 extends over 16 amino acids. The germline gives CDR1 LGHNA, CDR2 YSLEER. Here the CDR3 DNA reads TGCGCCAGCAGCCGGGACCAGCTGACCTGGGGCGGTGAGCAGTTCTTC. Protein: CASSRDQLTWGGEQFF.

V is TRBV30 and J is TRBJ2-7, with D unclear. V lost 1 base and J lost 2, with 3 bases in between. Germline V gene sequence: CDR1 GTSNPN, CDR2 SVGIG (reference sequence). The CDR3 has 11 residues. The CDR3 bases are TGTGCCTGGAGTGCTCCCTACGAGCAGTACTTC. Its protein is CAWSAPYEQYF.